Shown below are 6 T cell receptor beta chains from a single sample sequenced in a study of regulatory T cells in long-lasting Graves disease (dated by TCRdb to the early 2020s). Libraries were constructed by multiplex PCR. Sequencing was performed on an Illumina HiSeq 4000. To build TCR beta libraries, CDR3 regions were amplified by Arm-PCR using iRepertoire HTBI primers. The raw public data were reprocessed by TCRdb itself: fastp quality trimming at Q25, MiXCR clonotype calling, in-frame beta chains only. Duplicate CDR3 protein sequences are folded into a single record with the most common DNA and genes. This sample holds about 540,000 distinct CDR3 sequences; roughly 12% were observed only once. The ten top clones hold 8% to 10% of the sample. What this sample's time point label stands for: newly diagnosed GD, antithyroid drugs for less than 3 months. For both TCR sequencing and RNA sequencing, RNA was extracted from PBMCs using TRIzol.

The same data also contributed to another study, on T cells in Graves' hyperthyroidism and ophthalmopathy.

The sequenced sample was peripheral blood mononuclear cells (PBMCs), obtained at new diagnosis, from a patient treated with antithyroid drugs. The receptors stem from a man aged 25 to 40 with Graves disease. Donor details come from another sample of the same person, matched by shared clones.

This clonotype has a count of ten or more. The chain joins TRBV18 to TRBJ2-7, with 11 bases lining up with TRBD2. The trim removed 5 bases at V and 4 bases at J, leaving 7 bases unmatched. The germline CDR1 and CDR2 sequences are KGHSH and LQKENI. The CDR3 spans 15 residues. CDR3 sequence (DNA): TGTGCCAGCTCAAAGGGACTAGCGGAACTATACGAGCAGTACTTC. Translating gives CASSKGLAELYEQYF.

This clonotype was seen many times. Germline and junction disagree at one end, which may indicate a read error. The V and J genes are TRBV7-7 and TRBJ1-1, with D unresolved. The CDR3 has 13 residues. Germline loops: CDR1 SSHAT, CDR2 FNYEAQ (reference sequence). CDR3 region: CASSLERDTEAFF. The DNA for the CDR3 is TGTGCTAGCAGCTTAGAGCGGGACACTGAAGCTTTCTTT. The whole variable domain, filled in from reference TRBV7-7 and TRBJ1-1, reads GAGVSQSPRYKVTKRGQDVTLRCDPISSHATLYWYQQALGQGPEFLTYFNYEAQPDKSGLPSDRFSAERPEGSISTLTIQRTEQRDSAMYRCASSLERDTEAFFGQGTRLTVV.

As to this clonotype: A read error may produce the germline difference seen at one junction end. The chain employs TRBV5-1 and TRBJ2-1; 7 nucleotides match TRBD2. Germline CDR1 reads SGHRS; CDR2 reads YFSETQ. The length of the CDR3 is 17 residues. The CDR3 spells CASSQSGEAGIYNEQFF. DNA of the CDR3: TGTGCCAGCAGCCAGTCGGGGGAAGCGGGAATTTACAATGAGCAGTTCTTC.

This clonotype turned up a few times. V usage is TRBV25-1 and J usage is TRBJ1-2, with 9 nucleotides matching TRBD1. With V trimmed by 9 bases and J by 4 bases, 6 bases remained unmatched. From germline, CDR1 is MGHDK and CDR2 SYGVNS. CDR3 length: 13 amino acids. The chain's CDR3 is CASGQGKGYGYTF. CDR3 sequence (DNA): TGTGCCAGTGGACAGGGGAAGGGCTATGGCTACACCTTC.

CDR3 nucleotide sequence: TGTGCCAGCAGCTCACCGGGACAGGGGGAATCTGAAGCTTTCTTT. Amino acids: CASSSPGQGESEAFF. The chain carries TRBV5-5 and TRBJ1-1; 11 nucleotides line up with TRBD1. The CDR3 has 15 amino acids. J gave up 6 bases and V 3 bases, and 7 bases lay outside the gene matches. Germline-derived CDR1 and CDR2 are SGHKS and YYEKEE (reference sequence).

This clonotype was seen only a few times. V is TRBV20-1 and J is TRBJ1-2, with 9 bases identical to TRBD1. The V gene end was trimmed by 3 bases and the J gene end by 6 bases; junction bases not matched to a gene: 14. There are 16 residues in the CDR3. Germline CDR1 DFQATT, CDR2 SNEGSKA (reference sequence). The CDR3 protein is CSARAGTGRRSDGYTF. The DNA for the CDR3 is TGCAGTGCTAGGGCCGGGACAGGGAGAAGGAGTGATGGCTACACCTTC.